This TCR beta chain derives from a study of human T cells and chemical hapten exposure. Indicated time point: patch test 3, about 24 weeks after DPC sensitization. Specified treatment: therapeutic diphenylcyclopropenone sensitization with weekly scalp DPC. The CDR3 length is 15 residues. Germline-derived CDR1 and CDR2 are SGHRS and YFSETQ. Deletions cut 4 bases from V and 4 bases from J, with 17 bases between. MiXCR, applied by TCRdb to the RACE reads, yields one record per CDR3 protein. The sample holds roughly 97,000 distinct CDR3 sequences, 25% to 35% seen once. The chain recombines TRBV5-1 with TRBJ2-5; no firm D call. This receptor was taken from a man in his forties or fifties with alopecia areata. Some clones in this sample may be carry-over from other donors' samples. The material was whole blood, obtained in connection with sensitization to the hapten diphenylcyclopropenone (DPC). CDR3 protein: CASSERVDPGETQYF. CDR3 DNA sequence: TGCGCCAGCAGCGAACGAGTGGACCCCGGAGAGACCCAGTACTTC.